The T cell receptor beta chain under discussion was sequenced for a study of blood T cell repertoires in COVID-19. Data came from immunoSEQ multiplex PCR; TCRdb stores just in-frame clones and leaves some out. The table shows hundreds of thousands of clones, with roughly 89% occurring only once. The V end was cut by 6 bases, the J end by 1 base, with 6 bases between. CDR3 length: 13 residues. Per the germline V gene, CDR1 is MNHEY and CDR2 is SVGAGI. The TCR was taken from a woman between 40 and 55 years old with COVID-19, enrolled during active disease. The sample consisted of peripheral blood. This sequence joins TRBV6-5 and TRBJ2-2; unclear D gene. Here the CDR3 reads CASRYLNTGELFF. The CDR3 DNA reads TGTGCCAGCAGATATTTGAACACCGGGGAGCTGTTTTTT.